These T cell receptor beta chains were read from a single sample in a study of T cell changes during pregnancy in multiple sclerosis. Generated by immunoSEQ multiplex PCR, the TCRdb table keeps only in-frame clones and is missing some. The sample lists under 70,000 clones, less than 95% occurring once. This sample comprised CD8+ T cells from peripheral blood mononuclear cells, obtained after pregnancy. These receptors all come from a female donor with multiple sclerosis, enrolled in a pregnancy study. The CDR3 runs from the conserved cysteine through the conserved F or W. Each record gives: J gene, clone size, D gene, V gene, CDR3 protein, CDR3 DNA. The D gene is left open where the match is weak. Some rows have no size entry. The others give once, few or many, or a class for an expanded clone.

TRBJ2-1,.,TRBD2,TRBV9,CASSGVAGAYNEQFF,TGTGCCAGCAGCGGCGTAGCGGGAGCTTACAATGAGCAGTTCTTC
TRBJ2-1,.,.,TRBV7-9,CASSYGGNEQFF,TGTGCCAGCAGCTATGGAGGGAATGAGCAGTTCTTC
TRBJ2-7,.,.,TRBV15,CATSRAGVFDEQYF,TGTGCCACCAGCAGAGCAGGGGTCTTCGACGAGCAGTACTTC
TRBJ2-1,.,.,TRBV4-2,CASSQDLSGLGYNEQFF,TGTGCCAGCAGCCAAGATTTATCAGGACTCGGCTACAATGAGCAGTTCTTC
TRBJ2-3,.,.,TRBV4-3,CASSQDRSGDTQYF,TGCGCCAGCAGCCAAGATCGGTCGGGGGATACGCAGTATTTT
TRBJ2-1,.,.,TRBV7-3,CASSFSEASYNEQFF,TGTGCCAGCAGCTTCTCTGAGGCCTCCTACAATGAGCAGTTCTTC
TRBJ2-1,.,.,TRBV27,CASTEHSYNEQFF,TGTGCCAGCACTGAGCATTCCTACAATGAGCAGTTCTTC
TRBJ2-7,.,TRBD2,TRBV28,CASSWTSGISYEQYF,TGTGCCAGCAGTTGGACTAGCGGGATCTCCTACGAGCAGTACTTC
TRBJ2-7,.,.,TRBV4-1,CASSQDLSGYEQYF,TGCGCCAGCAGCCAAGATCTTAGTGGTTACGAGCAGTACTTC
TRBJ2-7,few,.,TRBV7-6,CASSLGYEPPDF,TGTGCCAGCAGCCTAGGGTACGAGCCCCCTGACTTC
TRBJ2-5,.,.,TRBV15,CATSAPGEGGSQETQYF,TGTGCCACCAGCGCCCCCGGAGAGGGGGGGAGCCAAGAGACCCAGTACTTC
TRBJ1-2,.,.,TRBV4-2,CASSAGPPSRYGYTF,TGTGCCAGCAGCGCTGGGCCTCCGTCGCGCTATGGCTACACCTTC
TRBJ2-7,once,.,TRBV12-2,CASRLVGTSRWKGEQYF,TGTGCAAGTCGCTTAGTGGGGACTAGCCGTTGGAAGGGGGAGCAGTACTTC
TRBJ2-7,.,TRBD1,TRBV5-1,CASRSGQGTEEQYF,TGCGCCAGCAGATCAGGACAGGGGACGGAGGAGCAGTACTTC
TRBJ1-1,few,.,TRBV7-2,CASSFGVEAFF,TGTGCCAGCAGCTTCGGGGTCGAAGCTTTCTTT
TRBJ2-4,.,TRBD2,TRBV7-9,CASRDTSGPLAKNIQYF,TGTGCCAGCAGAGACACTAGCGGGCCTCTAGCCAAAAACATTCAGTACTTC
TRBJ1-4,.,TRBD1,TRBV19,CASSIRDSSNEKLFF,TGTGCCAGTAGTATCCGGGACAGTTCTAATGAAAAACTGTTTTTT
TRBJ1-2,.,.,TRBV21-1,CASSIAGTGAYYGYTF,TGTGCCAGCAGCATTGCCGGGACAGGGGCTTACTATGGCTACACCTTC
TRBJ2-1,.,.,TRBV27,CASSPSTANEQFF,TGTGCCAGCAGTCCCTCCACTGCGAATGAGCAGTTCTTC
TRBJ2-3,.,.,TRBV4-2,CASSQDWRVNTDTQYF,TGTGCCAGCAGCCAAGATTGGAGAGTAAACACAGATACGCAGTATTTT
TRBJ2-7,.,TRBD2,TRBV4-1,CASSQERLSGTSVNGGLSEQYF,TGCGCCAGCAGCCAAGAGAGGCTCTCCGGGACTAGCGTGAACGGGGGCCTTTCCGAGCAGTACTTC
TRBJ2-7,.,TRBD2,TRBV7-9,CASSPAGGRYHEQYF,TGTGCCAGCAGCCCCGCCGGGGGGAGATACCACGAGCAGTACTTC
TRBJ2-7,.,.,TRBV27,CASSFSVYEQYF,TGTGCCAGCAGTTTCTCGGTCTACGAGCAGTACTTC
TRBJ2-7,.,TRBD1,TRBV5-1,CASSSPGQGYEQYF,TGCGCCAGCAGCTCTCCGGGACAGGGCTACGAGCAGTACTTC
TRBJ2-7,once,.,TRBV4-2,CASSGGGAYEQYF,TGTGCCAGCAGCGGGGGCGGCGCCTACGAGCAGTACTTC
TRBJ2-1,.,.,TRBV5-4,CASSPYRDSSYNEQFF,TGTGCCAGCAGCCCGTACCGGGATAGCTCCTACAATGAGCAGTTCTTC
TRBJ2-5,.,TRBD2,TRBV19,CASSSRLAGGPGETQYF,TGTGCCAGTAGTTCCCGACTAGCGGGAGGGCCGGGAGAGACCCAGTACTTC
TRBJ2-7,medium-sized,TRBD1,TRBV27,CASSSEPGQNYEQYF,TGTGCCAGCAGCTCCGAACCGGGACAGAACTACGAGCAGTACTTC
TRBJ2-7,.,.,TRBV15,CATSRDISLAGSYEQYF,TGTGCCACCAGCAGGGACATAAGTCTCGCGGGGTCCTACGAGCAGTACTTC
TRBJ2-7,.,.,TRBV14,CASSQAVRGPYEQYF,TGTGCCAGCAGCCAAGCGGTGCGGGGTCCCTACGAGCAGTACTTC
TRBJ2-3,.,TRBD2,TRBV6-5,CATPGRALTDTQYF,TGTGCCACCCCGGGGAGGGCCTTGACGGATACGCAGTATTTT
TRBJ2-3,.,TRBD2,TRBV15,CATSRDGLAGGTDTQYF,TGTGCCACCAGCAGAGACGGACTAGCGGGAGGAACAGATACGCAGTATTTT
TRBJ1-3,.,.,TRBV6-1,CASSEIVLSSSGNTIYF,TGTGCCAGCAGTGAAATTGTACTTAGCAGCTCTGGAAACACCATATATTTT
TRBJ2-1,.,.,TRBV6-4,CASSDSAIWFF,TGTGCCAGCAGTGACTCGGCCATCTGGTTCTTC
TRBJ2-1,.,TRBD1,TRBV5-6,CASSFRTGPGEQFF,TGTGCCAGCAGCTTTCGGACAGGGCCAGGTGAGCAGTTCTTC
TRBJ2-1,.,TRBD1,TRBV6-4,CASRPTTGAYNEQFF,TGTGCCAGCAGACCAACTACAGGGGCCTACAATGAGCAGTTCTTC
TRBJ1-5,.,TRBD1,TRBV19,CASLLRGANQPQHF,TGTGCCAGTCTACTCAGGGGGGCTAATCAGCCCCAGCATTTT
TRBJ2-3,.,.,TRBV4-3,CASSQEGSTDTQYF,TGCGCCAGCAGCCAAGAGGGCAGCACAGATACGCAGTATTTT
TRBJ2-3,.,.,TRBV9,CASSLGSTDTQYF,TGTGCCAGCAGCCTCGGTAGCACAGATACGCAGTATTTT
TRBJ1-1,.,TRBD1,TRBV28,CASSLGDGQGEAFF,TGTGCCAGCAGTTTGGGAGATGGACAGGGGGAAGCTTTCTTT
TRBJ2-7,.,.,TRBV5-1,CASSAGQQISYEQYF,TGCGCCAGCAGCGCTGGACAGCAGATCTCCTACGAGCAGTACTTC
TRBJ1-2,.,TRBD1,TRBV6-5,CASSTTGRQGYTF,TGTGCCAGCAGTACGACAGGGCGGCAGGGCTACACCTTC